A selection of T cell receptor beta chains follows, all from one sample in a study of T-cell memory formation after mild COVID-19. TCRdb called the 5' RACE reads again in MiXCR, with one record for every CDR3 protein. The sample contains about 200,000 distinct CDR3 sequences, around 19% of which appear only once. The sample comprised PBMCs or a T cell subset sorted from them (not recorded which). All receptors derive from an adult woman who had mild COVID-19 (a few samples of this study predate the infection). Cell type and time point are not known. CDR3s include the opening cysteine and the closing phenylalanine or tryptophan. D genes are given only for firm matches. Size values are once, few and many counts, or a class for expanded clones, and some rows have none.

v_gene: TRBV24-1
j_gene: TRBJ2-3
len: 12
d_gene: .
abundance: few
CDR3nt: TGTGCCACCGGAGCCTCCGCAGATACGCAGTATTTT
CDR3aa: CATGASADTQYF

v_gene: TRBV29-1
j_gene: TRBJ2-4
len: 11
d_gene: .
abundance: few
CDR3nt: TGCAGCGTTCCCGGAACAAACATTCAGTACTTC
CDR3aa: CSVPGTNIQYF

v_gene: TRBV25-1
j_gene: TRBJ1-1
len: 13
d_gene: .
abundance: .
CDR3nt: TGTGCCAGCAGTGAACGGGGGGGGAGTGAAGCTTTCTTT
CDR3aa: CASSERGGSEAFF

v_gene: TRBV12-3/TRBV12-4
j_gene: TRBJ2-7
len: 14
d_gene: .
abundance: many
CDR3nt: TGTGCCAGCAGTTTGGGTCCCCCGACCTACGAGCAGTACTTC
CDR3aa: CASSLGPPTYEQYF

v_gene: TRBV28
j_gene: TRBJ2-1
len: 14
d_gene: .
abundance: .
CDR3nt: TGTGCCAGCAGTCCCTCCACTTGGACGAATGAGCAGTTCTTC
CDR3aa: CASSPSTWTNEQFF

v_gene: TRBV7-2
j_gene: TRBJ2-7
len: 14
d_gene: TRBD2
abundance: .
CDR3nt: TGTGCCAGCAGCCCCGCCGGGACTACCTACGAGCAGTACTTC
CDR3aa: CASSPAGTTYEQYF

v_gene: TRBV7-9
j_gene: TRBJ2-5
len: 12
d_gene: .
abundance: many
CDR3nt: TGTGCCAGCAGCTTAGTCACGGAGACCCAGTACTTC
CDR3aa: CASSLVTETQYF

v_gene: TRBV6-5
j_gene: TRBJ2-1
len: 11
d_gene: TRBD1
abundance: .
CDR3nt: TGTGCCAGCAGTTTAGGACAGGCGCTATTCTTC
CDR3aa: CASSLGQALFF

v_gene: TRBV6-5
j_gene: TRBJ1-2
len: 12
d_gene: .
abundance: .
CDR3nt: TGTGCCAGCAGTAGGGGGATTCGAGGCTACACCTTC
CDR3aa: CASSRGIRGYTF

v_gene: TRBV12-3/TRBV12-4
j_gene: TRBJ2-7
len: 15
d_gene: TRBD1
abundance: few
CDR3nt: TGTGCCAGCAGCCCGCCCGGGACAGGGGGCTACGAGCAGTACTTC
CDR3aa: CASSPPGTGGYEQYF

v_gene: TRBV4-1
j_gene: TRBJ2-1
len: 21
d_gene: .
abundance: few
CDR3nt: TGCGCCAGCAGCCAAGTTAGGGGAAAGATAAGGGACACAAGAAGGGAAAATGAGCAGTTCTTC
CDR3aa: CASSQVRGKIRDTRRENEQFF

v_gene: TRBV5-1
j_gene: TRBJ1-5
len: 14
d_gene: TRBD1
abundance: few
CDR3nt: TGCGCCAGCAGCCCCGGGACAGACAATCAGCCCCAGCATTTT
CDR3aa: CASSPGTDNQPQHF

v_gene: TRBV12-3/TRBV12-4
j_gene: TRBJ1-1
len: 13
d_gene: TRBD1
abundance: few
CDR3nt: TGTGCCAGCAGAAGGACAGGGCGGGCTGGAGCTTTCTTT
CDR3aa: CASRRTGRAGAFF

v_gene: TRBV5-1
j_gene: TRBJ2-7
len: 12
d_gene: .
abundance: few
CDR3nt: TGCGCCAGCAGCTTGTCCCCCTACGAGCAGTACTTC
CDR3aa: CASSLSPYEQYF

v_gene: TRBV29-1
j_gene: TRBJ1-1
len: 10
d_gene: .
abundance: many
CDR3nt: TGCAGCGTGCGGAACACTGAAGCTTTCTTT
CDR3aa: CSVRNTEAFF

v_gene: TRBV7-9
j_gene: TRBJ2-7
len: 15
d_gene: TRBD1
abundance: .
CDR3nt: TGTGCCAGCAGCGGAGACAGGGAACGGGCCTACGAGCAGTACTTC
CDR3aa: CASSGDRERAYEQYF

v_gene: TRBV14
j_gene: TRBJ1-1
len: 16
d_gene: TRBD1
abundance: .
CDR3nt: TGTGCCAGCAGCCCGCGGTTGGGACAGGGTGTGTCTGAAGCTTTCTTT
CDR3aa: CASSPRLGQGVSEAFF

v_gene: TRBV5-1
j_gene: TRBJ2-3
len: 14
d_gene: TRBD2
abundance: few
CDR3nt: TGCGCCAGCAGCGCTAGCGGGGGGGCAGATACGCAGTATTTT
CDR3aa: CASSASGGADTQYF

v_gene: TRBV2
j_gene: TRBJ1-2
len: 14
d_gene: TRBD1
abundance: .
CDR3nt: TGTGCCAGCGGACAGGGGGCTAAGGTGGCTGGCTACACCTTC
CDR3aa: CASGQGAKVAGYTF

v_gene: TRBV30
j_gene: TRBJ2-2
len: 16
d_gene: .
abundance: .
CDR3nt: TGTGCCTGGAGAGCGCAAGGGCGGGCAAACACCGGGGAGCTGTTTTTT
CDR3aa: CAWRAQGRANTGELFF

v_gene: TRBV9
j_gene: TRBJ2-5
len: 13
d_gene: TRBD2
abundance: many
CDR3nt: TGTGCCAGCAGCGACTCAACGGGGGGGACCCAGTACTTC
CDR3aa: CASSDSTGGTQYF

v_gene: TRBV7-2
j_gene: TRBJ2-3
len: 13
d_gene: .
abundance: few
CDR3nt: TGTGCCAGCAGCCGTCGGTGGCAGGATACGCAGTATTTT
CDR3aa: CASSRRWQDTQYF

v_gene: TRBV5-1
j_gene: TRBJ2-1
len: 13
d_gene: TRBD1
abundance: .
CDR3nt: TGCGCCAGCAGCGATCACAACCGACAGGGGAAGTTCTTC
CDR3aa: CASSDHNRQGKFF

v_gene: TRBV5-1
j_gene: TRBJ2-7
len: 15
d_gene: .
abundance: many
CDR3nt: TGCGCCAGCAGCTCAATGGGCGCGGCAGCTACCGAGCAGTACTTC
CDR3aa: CASSSMGAAATEQYF

v_gene: TRBV20-1
j_gene: TRBJ1-3
len: 14
d_gene: .
abundance: .
CDR3nt: TGCAGTGCTAGAGATCGGTCCTCTGGAAACACCATATATTTT
CDR3aa: CSARDRSSGNTIYF

v_gene: TRBV20-1
j_gene: TRBJ2-5
len: 17
d_gene: TRBD2
abundance: .
CDR3nt: TGCAGTGCTAGAGAGGCGACTAGCGGGAGGTTCCAAGAGACCCAGTACTTC
CDR3aa: CSAREATSGRFQETQYF

v_gene: TRBV4-2
j_gene: TRBJ2-5
len: 16
d_gene: TRBD1
abundance: many
CDR3nt: TGTGCCAGCAGCCAAGAGCCGGACAGGGTCTTCGAGACCCAGTACTTC
CDR3aa: CASSQEPDRVFETQYF

v_gene: TRBV19
j_gene: TRBJ2-7
len: 11
d_gene: .
abundance: many
CDR3nt: TGTGCCAGCAGCTCCACCTACGAGCAGTACTTC
CDR3aa: CASSSTYEQYF

v_gene: TRBV5-5
j_gene: TRBJ1-3
len: 15
d_gene: .
abundance: few
CDR3nt: TGTGCCAGCAGCTTGGAGGCAGGGTCGGGAAACACCATATATTTT
CDR3aa: CASSLEAGSGNTIYF

v_gene: TRBV4-3
j_gene: TRBJ2-7
len: 16
d_gene: TRBD2
abundance: few
CDR3nt: TGCGCCAGCAGCTTCCGACTAGCGGGGGGGCGATCCGAGCAGTACTTC
CDR3aa: CASSFRLAGGRSEQYF

v_gene: TRBV5-1
j_gene: TRBJ1-2
len: 15
d_gene: .
abundance: .
CDR3nt: TGCGCCAGCAGCTCGGACCCTGACTCGGGCTATGGCTACACCTTC
CDR3aa: CASSSDPDSGYGYTF

v_gene: TRBV10-2
j_gene: TRBJ1-1
len: 17
d_gene: .
abundance: few
CDR3nt: TGCGCCAGCAGTGAGACAATTTGGCACAGCCTGAACACTGAAGCTTTCTTT
CDR3aa: CASSETIWHSLNTEAFF

v_gene: TRBV10-3
j_gene: TRBJ1-1
len: 15
d_gene: .
abundance: .
CDR3nt: TGTGCCATCAAGGGCCAACAGGCGGGGAACACTGAAGCTTTCTTT
CDR3aa: CAIKGQQAGNTEAFF

v_gene: TRBV24-1
j_gene: TRBJ1-2
len: 12
d_gene: .
abundance: many
CDR3nt: TGTGCCACCAGTGAGGCTGGGAATGGCTACACCTTC
CDR3aa: CATSEAGNGYTF

v_gene: TRBV12-3/TRBV12-4
j_gene: TRBJ2-2
len: 14
d_gene: .
abundance: many
CDR3nt: TGTGCCAGCAGTTTACAGGGGAACACCGGGGAGCTGTTTTTT
CDR3aa: CASSLQGNTGELFF

v_gene: TRBV12-3/TRBV12-4
j_gene: TRBJ1-4
len: 16
d_gene: .
abundance: few
CDR3nt: TGTGCCAGCAGTTTAAGACAGCGAGCAACTAATGAAAAACTGTTTTTT
CDR3aa: CASSLRQRATNEKLFF

v_gene: TRBV11-1
j_gene: TRBJ1-1
len: 14
d_gene: .
abundance: few
CDR3nt: TGTGCCAGCAGCTTTGGCGTTAGGAACACTGAAGCTTTCTTT
CDR3aa: CASSFGVRNTEAFF

v_gene: TRBV4-3
j_gene: TRBJ1-1
len: 16
d_gene: TRBD1
abundance: .
CDR3nt: TGCGCCAGCAGCCAAGATCTAGCAGGGGGCCACTCTGAAGCTTTCTTT
CDR3aa: CASSQDLAGGHSEAFF

v_gene: TRBV6-6
j_gene: TRBJ2-2
len: 16
d_gene: TRBD1
abundance: .
CDR3nt: TGTGCCAGCAGTTCCATGGACAGGGCTTACTTCGGGGAGCTGTTTTTT
CDR3aa: CASSSMDRAYFGELFF

v_gene: TRBV5-5
j_gene: TRBJ1-1
len: 13
d_gene: .
abundance: few
CDR3nt: TGTGCCAGCAGCTCAGGGTGGAACACTGAAGCTTTCTTT
CDR3aa: CASSSGWNTEAFF

v_gene: TRBV7-8
j_gene: TRBJ2-1
len: 17
d_gene: TRBD2
abundance: .
CDR3nt: TGTGCCAGCAGCCCTTACCCGACTAGCGGGGGGAACAATGAGCAGTTCTTC
CDR3aa: CASSPYPTSGGNNEQFF

v_gene: TRBV5-1
j_gene: TRBJ2-7
len: 14
d_gene: TRBD1
abundance: few
CDR3nt: TGCGCCAGCAGTCGGGGACAGGAGACCTACGAGCAGTACTTC
CDR3aa: CASSRGQETYEQYF

v_gene: TRBV6-2/TRBV6-3
j_gene: TRBJ2-3
len: 16
d_gene: TRBD2
abundance: .
CDR3nt: TGTGCCAGCAGTTACTTAGCGGGAGAGCTCACAGATACGCAGTATTTT
CDR3aa: CASSYLAGELTDTQYF

v_gene: TRBV12-3/TRBV12-4
j_gene: TRBJ1-5
len: 13
d_gene: .
abundance: few
CDR3nt: TGTGCCAGCAGTTTCAGTACTAATCAGCCCCAGCATTTT
CDR3aa: CASSFSTNQPQHF

v_gene: TRBV24-1
j_gene: TRBJ2-5
len: 11
d_gene: .
abundance: .
CDR3nt: TGTGCCACCAGTGACCTCGGGACCCAGTACTTC
CDR3aa: CATSDLGTQYF

v_gene: TRBV7-2
j_gene: TRBJ1-2
len: 14
d_gene: TRBD1
abundance: .
CDR3nt: TGTGCCAGCAGCCCCCGGGACAGGGCTTATGGCTACACCTTC
CDR3aa: CASSPRDRAYGYTF

v_gene: TRBV7-2
j_gene: TRBJ2-7
len: 16
d_gene: TRBD2
abundance: .
CDR3nt: TGTGCCAGCAGCCAAAGAGGCGGGAGGAGCTCCTACGAGCAGTACTTC
CDR3aa: CASSQRGGRSSYEQYF

v_gene: TRBV5-1
j_gene: TRBJ2-1
len: 14
d_gene: .
abundance: many
CDR3nt: TGCGCCAGCAGCTTGGCGGACTTCTACAATGAGCAGTTCTTC
CDR3aa: CASSLADFYNEQFF

v_gene: TRBV12-3/TRBV12-4
j_gene: TRBJ2-3
len: 17
d_gene: TRBD1
abundance: .
CDR3nt: TGTGCCAGCAGTCCAGGGACAGGGGGTATGAGGACAGATACGCAGTATTTT
CDR3aa: CASSPGTGGMRTDTQYF

v_gene: TRBV7-9
j_gene: TRBJ2-6
len: 17
d_gene: TRBD1
abundance: few
CDR3nt: TGTGCCAGCAGTCCGGGACAGGGGTTCTCTGGGGCCAACGTCCTGACTTTC
CDR3aa: CASSPGQGFSGANVLTF

v_gene: TRBV29-1
j_gene: TRBJ2-1
len: 16
d_gene: TRBD2
abundance: .
CDR3nt: TGCAGCGTTAGGCCTGGACGGACTAGCGGGGGTAATGAGCAGTTCTTC
CDR3aa: CSVRPGRTSGGNEQFF

v_gene: TRBV19
j_gene: TRBJ1-1
len: 14
d_gene: .
abundance: many
CDR3nt: TGTGCCAGTAGTATACTCCAGGGGAACACTGAAGCTTTCTTT
CDR3aa: CASSILQGNTEAFF

v_gene: TRBV7-2
j_gene: TRBJ2-7
len: 13
d_gene: .
abundance: few
CDR3nt: TGTGCCAGCAGCCGACAGGCCATCTACGAGCAGTACTTC
CDR3aa: CASSRQAIYEQYF

v_gene: TRBV3-1
j_gene: TRBJ2-5
len: 14
d_gene: .
abundance: few
CDR3nt: TGTGCCAGCAGCCACGAAGGTAAAAGAGAGACCCAGTACTTC
CDR3aa: CASSHEGKRETQYF

v_gene: TRBV4-1
j_gene: TRBJ2-3
len: 14
d_gene: .
abundance: many
CDR3nt: TGCGCCAGCAGCCAAGAGGAGGGTCCCGATACGCAGTATTTT
CDR3aa: CASSQEEGPDTQYF

v_gene: TRBV5-5
j_gene: TRBJ1-1
len: 17
d_gene: TRBD1
abundance: few
CDR3nt: TGTGCCAGCAGCCTCAGGTCGACAGGGAATGCTGTCACTGAAGCTTTCTTT
CDR3aa: CASSLRSTGNAVTEAFF

v_gene: TRBV7-2
j_gene: TRBJ2-1
len: 16
d_gene: TRBD2
abundance: .
CDR3nt: TGTGCCAGCAGCCCCTCGACTAGCGGCATTATGAATGAGCAGTTCTTC
CDR3aa: CASSPSTSGIMNEQFF